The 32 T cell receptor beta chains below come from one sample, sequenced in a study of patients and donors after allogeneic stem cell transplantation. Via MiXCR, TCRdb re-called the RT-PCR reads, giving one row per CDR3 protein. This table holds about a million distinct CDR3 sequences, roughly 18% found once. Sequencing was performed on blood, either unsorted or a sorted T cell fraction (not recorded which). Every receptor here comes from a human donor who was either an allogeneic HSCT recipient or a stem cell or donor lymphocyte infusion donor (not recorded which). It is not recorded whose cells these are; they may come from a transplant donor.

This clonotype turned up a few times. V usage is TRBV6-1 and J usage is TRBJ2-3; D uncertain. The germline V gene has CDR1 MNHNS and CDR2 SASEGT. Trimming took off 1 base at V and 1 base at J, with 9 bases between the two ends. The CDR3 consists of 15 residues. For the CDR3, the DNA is TGTGCCAGCAGTGAAGACAGACCGGGCACAGATACGCAGTATTTT. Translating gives CASSEDRPGTDTQYF.

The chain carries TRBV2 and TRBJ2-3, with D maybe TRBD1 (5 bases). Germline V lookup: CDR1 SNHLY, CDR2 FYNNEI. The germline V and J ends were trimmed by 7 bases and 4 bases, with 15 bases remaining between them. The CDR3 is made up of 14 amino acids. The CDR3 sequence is CASTGQGLPDTQYF. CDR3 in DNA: TGTGCCAGCACTGGGCAGGGTCTGCCAGATACGCAGTATTTT.

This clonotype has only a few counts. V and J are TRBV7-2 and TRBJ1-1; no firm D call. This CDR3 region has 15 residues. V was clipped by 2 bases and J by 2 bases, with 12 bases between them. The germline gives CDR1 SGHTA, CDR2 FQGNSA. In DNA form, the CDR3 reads TGTGCCAGCAGCTTAAGGATGGGCAGCAACACTGAAGCTTTCTTT. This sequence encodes CASSLRMGSNTEAFF.

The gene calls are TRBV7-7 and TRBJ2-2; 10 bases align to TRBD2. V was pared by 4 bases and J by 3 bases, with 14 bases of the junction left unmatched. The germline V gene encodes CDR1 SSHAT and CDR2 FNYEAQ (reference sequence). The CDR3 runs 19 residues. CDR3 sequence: CASSYRRASGRMDTGELFF. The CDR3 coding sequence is TGTGCCAGCAGCTACCGTAGGGCTAGCGGGAGAATGGACACCGGGGAGCTGTTTTTT.

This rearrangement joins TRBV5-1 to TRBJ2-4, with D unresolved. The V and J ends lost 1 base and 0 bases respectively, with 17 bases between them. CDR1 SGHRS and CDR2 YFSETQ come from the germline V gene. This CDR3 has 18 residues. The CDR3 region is CASSLNEDHPLAKNIQYF. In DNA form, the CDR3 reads TGCGCCAGCAGCTTGAACGAAGACCATCCGCTAGCCAAAAACATTCAGTACTTC.

The CDR3 here is CAIKGQAGYTF. The CDR3 nucleotides are TGTGCCATCAAAGGACAAGCTGGCTACACCTTC. The V gene is TRBV10-3, the J gene TRBJ1-2; D might be TRBD1 (5 bases). This CDR3 region has 11 residues. The germline V gene encodes CDR1 ENHRY and CDR2 SYGVKD. V lost 7 bases, J lost 7 bases, and 10 bases lay in between.

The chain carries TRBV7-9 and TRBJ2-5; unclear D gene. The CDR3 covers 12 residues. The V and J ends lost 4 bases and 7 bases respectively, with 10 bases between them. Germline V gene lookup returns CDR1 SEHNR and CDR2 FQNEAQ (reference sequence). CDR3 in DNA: TGTGCCAGCAGCTCTTCAAGAGGGACCCAGTACTTC. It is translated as CASSSSRGTQYF.

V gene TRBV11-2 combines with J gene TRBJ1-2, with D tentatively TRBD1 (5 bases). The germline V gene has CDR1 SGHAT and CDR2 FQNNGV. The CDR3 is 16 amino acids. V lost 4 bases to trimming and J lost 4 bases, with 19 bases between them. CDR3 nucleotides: TGTGCCAGCAGCTCACTCTCGGGGGGGAATCTCTATGGCTACACCTTC. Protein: CASSSLSGGNLYGYTF.

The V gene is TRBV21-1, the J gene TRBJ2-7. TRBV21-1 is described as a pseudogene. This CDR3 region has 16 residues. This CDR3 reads CASSRKSVPQPYEQYF. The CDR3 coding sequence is TGTGCCAGCAGCCGGAAGAGCGTACCCCAACCCTACGAGCAGTACTTC.

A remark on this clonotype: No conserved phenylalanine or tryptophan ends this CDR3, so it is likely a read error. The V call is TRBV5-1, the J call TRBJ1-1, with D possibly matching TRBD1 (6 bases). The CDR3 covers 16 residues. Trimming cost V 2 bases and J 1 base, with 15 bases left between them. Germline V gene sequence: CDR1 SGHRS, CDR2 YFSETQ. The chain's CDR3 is CASSFGAGTPNTEAFV. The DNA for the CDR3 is TGCGCCAGCAGCTTCGGAGCCGGGACACCGAACACTGAAGCTTTCGTT.

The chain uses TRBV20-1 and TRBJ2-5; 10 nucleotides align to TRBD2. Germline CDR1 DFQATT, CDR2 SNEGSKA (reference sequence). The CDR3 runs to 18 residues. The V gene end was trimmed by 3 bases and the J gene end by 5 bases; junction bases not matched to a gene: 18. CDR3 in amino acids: CSARLQGGSGRERETQYF. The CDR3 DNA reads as TGCAGTGCTAGGCTACAAGGGGGAAGCGGGAGGGAAAGGGAGACCCAGTACTTC.

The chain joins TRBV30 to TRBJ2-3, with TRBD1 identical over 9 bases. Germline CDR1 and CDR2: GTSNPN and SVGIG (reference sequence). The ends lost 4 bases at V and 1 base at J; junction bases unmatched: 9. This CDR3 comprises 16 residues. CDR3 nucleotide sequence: TGTGCCTGGACCACCGGGACAGGGTTTGGCACAGATACGCAGTATTTT. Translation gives CAWTTGTGFGTDTQYF. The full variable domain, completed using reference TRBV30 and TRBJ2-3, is SQTIHQWPATLVQPVGSPLSLECTVEGTSNPNLYWYRQAAGRGLQLLFYSVGIGQISSEVPQNLSASRPQDRQFILSSKKLLLSDSGFYLCAWTTGTGFGTDTQYFGPGTRLTVL.

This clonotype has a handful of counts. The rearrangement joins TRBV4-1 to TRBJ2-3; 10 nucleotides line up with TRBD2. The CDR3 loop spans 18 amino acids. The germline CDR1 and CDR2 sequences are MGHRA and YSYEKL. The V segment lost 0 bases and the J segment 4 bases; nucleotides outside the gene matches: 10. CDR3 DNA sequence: TGCGCCAGCAGCCAAGATCCTAGCGGGAGAGGAGTCTCAGATACGCAGTATTTT. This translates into CASSQDPSGRGVSDTQYF.

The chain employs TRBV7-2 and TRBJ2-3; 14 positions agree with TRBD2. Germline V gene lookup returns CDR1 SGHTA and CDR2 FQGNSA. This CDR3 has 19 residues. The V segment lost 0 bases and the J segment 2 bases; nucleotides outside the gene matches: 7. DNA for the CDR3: TGTGCCAGCAGCTTAGCCGGGACTAGCGGGGGCATCTTCACAGATACGCAGTATTTT. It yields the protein CASSLAGTSGGIFTDTQYF.

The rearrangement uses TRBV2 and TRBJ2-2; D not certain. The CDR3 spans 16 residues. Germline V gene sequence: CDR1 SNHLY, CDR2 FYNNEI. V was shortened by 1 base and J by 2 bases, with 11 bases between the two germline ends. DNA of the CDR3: TGTGCCAGCAGTGAAGAAGGGCACCGTAACACCGGGGAGCTGTTTTTT. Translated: CASSEEGHRNTGELFF. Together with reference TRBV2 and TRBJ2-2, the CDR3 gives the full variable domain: EPEVTQTPSHQVTQMGQEVILRCVPISNHLYFYWYRQILGQKVEFLVSFYNNEISEKSEIFDDQFSVERPDGSNFTLKIRSTKLEDSAMYFCASSEEGHRNTGELFFGEGSRLTVL.

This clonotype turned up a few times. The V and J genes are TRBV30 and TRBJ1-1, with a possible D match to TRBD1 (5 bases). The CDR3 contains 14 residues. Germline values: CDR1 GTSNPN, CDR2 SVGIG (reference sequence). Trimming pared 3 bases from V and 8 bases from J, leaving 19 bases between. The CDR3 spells CAWSGDGDPGEAFF. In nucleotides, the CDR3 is TGTGCCTGGAGCGGAGACGGGGACCCAGGGGAAGCTTTCTTT.

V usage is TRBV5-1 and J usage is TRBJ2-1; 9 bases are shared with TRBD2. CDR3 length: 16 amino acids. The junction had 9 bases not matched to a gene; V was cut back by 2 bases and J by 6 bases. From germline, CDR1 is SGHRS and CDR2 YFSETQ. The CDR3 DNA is TGCGCCAGCAGCTTTTTAGCGGGAGCATCGATCAATGAGCAGTTCTTC. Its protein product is CASSFLAGASINEQFF.

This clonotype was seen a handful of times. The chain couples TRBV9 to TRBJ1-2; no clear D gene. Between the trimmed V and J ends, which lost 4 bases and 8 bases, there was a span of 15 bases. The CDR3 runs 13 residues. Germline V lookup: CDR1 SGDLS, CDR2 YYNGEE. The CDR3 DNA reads TGTGCCAGCAGCTCCCGGGAGCTCTGGGGCTACACCTTC. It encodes CASSSRELWGYTF.

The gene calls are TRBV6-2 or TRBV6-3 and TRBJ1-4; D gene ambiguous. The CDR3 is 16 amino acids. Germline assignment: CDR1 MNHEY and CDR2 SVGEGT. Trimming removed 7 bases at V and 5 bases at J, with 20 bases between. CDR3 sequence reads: CASTSIPGRTNEKLFF. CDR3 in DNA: TGTGCCAGCACCTCGATACCCGGTCGGACGAATGAAAAACTGTTTTTT.

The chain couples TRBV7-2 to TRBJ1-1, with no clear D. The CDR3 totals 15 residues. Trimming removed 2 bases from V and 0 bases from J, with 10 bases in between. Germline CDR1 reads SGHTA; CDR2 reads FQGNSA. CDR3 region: CASSLRTVMNTEAFF. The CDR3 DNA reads TGTGCCAGCAGCTTACGGACCGTTATGAACACTGAAGCTTTCTTT.

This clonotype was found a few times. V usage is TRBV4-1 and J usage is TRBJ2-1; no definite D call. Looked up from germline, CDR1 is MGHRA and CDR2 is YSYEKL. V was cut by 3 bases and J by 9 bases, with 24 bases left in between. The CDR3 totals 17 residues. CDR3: CASSQIRVASHAGEQFF. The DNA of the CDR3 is TGCGCCAGCAGCCAGATTAGGGTGGCTAGTCACGCCGGTGAGCAGTTCTTC.

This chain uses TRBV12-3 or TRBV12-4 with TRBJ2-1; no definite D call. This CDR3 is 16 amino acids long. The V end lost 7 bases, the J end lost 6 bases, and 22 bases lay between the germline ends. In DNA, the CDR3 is TGTGCCAGCACCCAGTGGGATTCACATATCGGCAATGAGCAGTTCTTC. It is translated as CASTQWDSHIGNEQFF.

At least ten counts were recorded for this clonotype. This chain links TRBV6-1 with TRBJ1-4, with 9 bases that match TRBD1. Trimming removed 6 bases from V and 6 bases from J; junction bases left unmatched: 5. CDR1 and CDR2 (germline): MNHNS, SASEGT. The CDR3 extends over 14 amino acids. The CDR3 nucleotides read TGTGCCAGCAGCTGGGGACAGGGTTATGAAAAACTGTTTTTT. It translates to CASSWGQGYEKLFF.

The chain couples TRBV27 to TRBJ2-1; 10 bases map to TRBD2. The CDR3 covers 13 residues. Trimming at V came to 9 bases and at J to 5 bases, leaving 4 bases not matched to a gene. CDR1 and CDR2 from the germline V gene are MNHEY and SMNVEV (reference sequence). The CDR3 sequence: CASGLAVNNEQFF. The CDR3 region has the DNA TGTGCCAGTGGACTAGCGGTAAACAATGAGCAGTTCTTC.

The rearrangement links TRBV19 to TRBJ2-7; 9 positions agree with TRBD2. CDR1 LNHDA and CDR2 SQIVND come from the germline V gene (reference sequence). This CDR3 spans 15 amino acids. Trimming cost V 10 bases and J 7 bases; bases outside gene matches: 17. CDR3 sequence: CATRPPGLLAGEQYF. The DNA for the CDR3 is TGTGCCACCCGTCCTCCTGGACTACTAGCGGGTGAGCAGTACTTC.

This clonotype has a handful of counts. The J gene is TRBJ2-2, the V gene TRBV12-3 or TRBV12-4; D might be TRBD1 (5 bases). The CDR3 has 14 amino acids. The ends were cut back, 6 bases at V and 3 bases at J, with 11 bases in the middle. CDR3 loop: CASRWGGYTGELFF. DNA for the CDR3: TGTGCCAGCAGGTGGGGCGGTTACACCGGGGAGCTGTTTTTT.

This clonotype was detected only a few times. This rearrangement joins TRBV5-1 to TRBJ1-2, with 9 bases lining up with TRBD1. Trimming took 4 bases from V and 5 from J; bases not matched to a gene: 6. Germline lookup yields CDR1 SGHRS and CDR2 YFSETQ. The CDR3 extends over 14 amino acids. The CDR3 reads CASSVDRGDYGYTF. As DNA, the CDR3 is TGCGCCAGCAGCGTGGACAGGGGCGATTATGGCTACACCTTC. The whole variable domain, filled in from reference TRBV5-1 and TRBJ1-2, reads KAGVTQTPRYLIKTRGQQVTLSCSPISGHRSVSWYQQTPGQGLQFLFEYFSETQRNKGNFPGRFSGRQFSNSRSEMNVSTLELGDSALYLCASSVDRGDYGYTFGSGTRLTVV.

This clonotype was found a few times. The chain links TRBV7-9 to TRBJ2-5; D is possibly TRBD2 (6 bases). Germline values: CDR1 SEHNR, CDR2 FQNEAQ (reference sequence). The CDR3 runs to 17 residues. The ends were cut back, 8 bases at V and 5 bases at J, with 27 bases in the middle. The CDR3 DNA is TGTGCCAGCTGTGTTGTGGGCGGGGCAAAGCCGGGGGAGACCCAGTACTTC. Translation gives CASCVVGGAKPGETQYF.

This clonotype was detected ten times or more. In DNA form, the CDR3 reads TGTGCCAGCAGTCAACTCCCCAACACTGAAGCTTTCTTT. This sequence encodes CASSQLPNTEAFF. This chain uses TRBV12-3 or TRBV12-4 with TRBJ1-1; D gene uncertain. The CDR3 is 13 residues long. The V gene lost 5 bases and the J gene lost 2 bases, with 9 bases spanning the gap.

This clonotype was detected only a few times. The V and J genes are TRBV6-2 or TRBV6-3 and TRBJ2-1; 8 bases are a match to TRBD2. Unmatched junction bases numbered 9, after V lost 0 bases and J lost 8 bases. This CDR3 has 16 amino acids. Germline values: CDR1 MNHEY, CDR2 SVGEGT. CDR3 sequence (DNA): TGTGCCAGCAGTTACTCGTTCCGGGGGGGTGAGGATGAGCAGTTCTTC. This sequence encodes CASSYSFRGGEDEQFF.

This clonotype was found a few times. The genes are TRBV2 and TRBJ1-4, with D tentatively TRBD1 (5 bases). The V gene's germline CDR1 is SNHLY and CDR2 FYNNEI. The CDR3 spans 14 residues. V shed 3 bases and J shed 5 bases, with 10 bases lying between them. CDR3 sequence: CASSEQGGNEKLFF. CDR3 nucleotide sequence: TGTGCCAGCAGTGAGCAGGGAGGAAATGAAAAACTGTTTTTT. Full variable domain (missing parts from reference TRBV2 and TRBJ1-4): EPEVTQTPSHQVTQMGQEVILRCVPISNHLYFYWYRQILGQKVEFLVSFYNNEISEKSEIFDDQFSVERPDGSNFTLKIRSTKLEDSAMYFCASSEQGGNEKLFFGSGTQLSVL.

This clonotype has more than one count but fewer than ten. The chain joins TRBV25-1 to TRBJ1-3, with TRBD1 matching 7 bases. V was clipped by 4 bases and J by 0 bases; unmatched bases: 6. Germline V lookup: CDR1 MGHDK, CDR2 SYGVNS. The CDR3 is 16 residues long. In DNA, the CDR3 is TGTGCCAGCAGTGGCTCCAGGGGGAACTCTGGAAACACCATATATTTT. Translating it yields CASSGSRGNSGNTIYF.